This T cell receptor beta chain was identified during a study of shared clonotypes between healthy human individuals. Study background: The study drew on two women and a few men aged 18 to 49 as donors. Study-wide results and limits: Despite large depth, rarefaction showed incomplete sorted-subset sequencing.

CD4+ cells underwent separation, giving CD45RA+ naive and CD45RA-negative memory subsets. The CDR3 length is 12 residues. Germline CDR1 and CDR2: KGHSH and LQKENI. Trimming cost V 2 bases and J 4 bases, with 5 bases left between them. In the original analysis: Filtering differed since immunoSEQ provided only junctions, with no quality scores. Measured with immunoSEQ multiplex PCR; TCRdb has only the in-frame clones, and not every one. Clone size and the V and J calls come from that table; the DNA yielded D and trimming. The table has 850,000 to 1,200,000 clones, under 80% seen once; the top ten hold approximately 1.5%. On this clone itself: Its target is not known. Other DNA sequences of this sample code for an identical CDR3.

Material for sequencing was memory CD4+ T cells sorted from blood. Noted subset: CD45RA-negative fraction. The V call is TRBV18, the J call TRBJ2-5; D not certain. This receptor was taken from a young man in good health. The CDR3 here is CASSPEAETQYF. As DNA, the CDR3 is TGTGCCAGCTCACCAGAGGCAGAGACCCAGTACTTC.